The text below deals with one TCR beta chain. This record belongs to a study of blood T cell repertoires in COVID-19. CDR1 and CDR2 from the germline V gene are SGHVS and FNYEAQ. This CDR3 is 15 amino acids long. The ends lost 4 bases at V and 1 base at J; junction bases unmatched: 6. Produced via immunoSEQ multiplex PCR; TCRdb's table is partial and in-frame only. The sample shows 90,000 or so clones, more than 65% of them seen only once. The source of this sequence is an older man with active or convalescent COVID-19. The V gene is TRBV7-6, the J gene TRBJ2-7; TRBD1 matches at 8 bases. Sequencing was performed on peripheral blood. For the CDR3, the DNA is TGTGCCAGCAGCTATTCCGGGACAGGTTCCTACGAGCAGTACTTC. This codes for CASSYSGTGSYEQYF.